The clone carrying this T cell receptor (beta chain) was found a few times. The data are from a study of blood T cell repertoires in COVID-19. Across the whole study: Researchers got acute and convalescent COVID-19 samples from the United States, Italy and Spain. Nucleic acid was either cDNA or gDNA, and it came from T cells, B-cell-depleted T cells, or PBMCs.

As processed by the authors: Reference gene primer amplification in the assay estimated nucleated cell counts. The table came from immunoSEQ multiplex PCR; TCRdb's copy has only in-frame clones and leaves some out. V and J calls plus clone size are reproduced from that table; the DNA served to infer D and trimming. The data contain approximately 75,000 clones, about 74% of them singletons. The receptor was derived from a human donor with acute or convalescent COVID-19. The donor label of this sample is uncertain. Sequencing input: peripheral blood.

The CDR3 nucleotides are TGTGCCAGCAGCAGGACTACTTACACAGATACGCAGTATTTT. Translated, it gives CASSRTTYTDTQYF. The V gene is TRBV7-2, the J gene TRBJ2-3; a possible D gene is TRBD2 (6 bases). Trimming shortened V by 5 bases and J by 2 bases, and 11 bases separated the two germline ends. Germline CDR1 SGHTA, CDR2 FQGNSA. The CDR3 is 14 residues long. Full variable domain (remainder filled in from reference TRBV7-2 and TRBJ2-3): GAGVSQSPSNKVTEKGKDVELRCDPISGHTALYWYRQSLGQGLEFLIYFQGNSAPDKSGLPSDRFSAERTGGSVSTLTIQRTQQEDSAVYLCASSRTTYTDTQYFGPGTRLTVL.